The rows below give T cell receptor beta chains drawn from one sample of a study of PD-1 blockade in classical Hodgkin lymphoma. This table comes from immunoSEQ multiplex PCR, and its TCRdb copy is limited to in-frame clones, with some not included. The sample lists roughly 48,000 clones, around 86% seen once, with approximately 6.9% in the top ten. Source: peripheral blood mononuclear cells (PBMCs), taken before the fourth cycle of nivolumab. All receptors come from a human donor with classical Hodgkin lymphoma. Each CDR3 is given with its conserved first and last residue. D genes are given only for firm matches. Some rows mark clone size as missing; the rest say once, few, many or name a class of expanded clone.

>NA|TRBJ2-7|TRBV7-9|NA
TGTGCCAGCAGCTTAGTGGTTAGCCCATACGAGCAGTACTTC
CASSLVVSPYEQYF
>NA|TRBJ2-7|TRBV28|NA
TGTGCCAGCAGTTTAGAACTAGCCTACGAGCAGTACTTC
CASSLELAYEQYF
>NA|TRBJ2-5|TRBV11-2|NA
TGTGCCAGCAGCTTAGACTTCGAAGAGACCCAGTACTTC
CASSLDFEETQYF
>NA|TRBJ2-7|TRBV27|NA
TGTGCCAGCAGTTTATCAGGGAGCGGCTACGAGCAGTACTTC
CASSLSGSGYEQYF
>TRBD1|TRBJ2-3|TRBV10-1|NA
TGCGCCAGCAGTCAAGACAGGGGTTCAGATACGCAGTATTTT
CASSQDRGSDTQYF
>NA|TRBJ2-7|TRBV7-9|NA
TGTGCCAGCAGCTTAGCGGTCGGGGCGGAGCAGTACTTC
CASSLAVGAEQYF
>NA|TRBJ2-3|TRBV18|NA
TGTGCCAGCTCACGCTCCGGAGTGGCAGATACGCAGTATTTT
CASSRSGVADTQYF
>NA|TRBJ1-1|TRBV2|few
TGTGCCAGCAGTTTGAACCAGGGGCCGAACACTGAAGCTTTCTTT
CASSLNQGPNTEAFF
>TRBD1|TRBJ1-1|TRBV2|once
TGTGCCAGCTCCTACAGGGGAGGGACTGAAGCTTTCTTT
CASSYRGGTEAFF
>NA|TRBJ1-5|TRBV7-9|NA
TGTGCCAGCAGCTTAGGTCAAAGCAATCAGCCCCAGCATTTT
CASSLGQSNQPQHF
>NA|TRBJ2-7|TRBV28|NA
TGTGCCAGCAGTTGGGGCGTCGAGCAGTACTTC
CASSWGVEQYF
>TRBD2|TRBJ2-7|TRBV15|once
TGTGCCACCAGCAGACCCGGACTAGCGGGCTACGAGCAGTACTTC
CATSRPGLAGYEQYF
>TRBD2|TRBJ2-1|TRBV7-8|NA
TGTGCCAGCAGCTTAGTTCTAGCGGGGTCGGGCGGTGAGCAGTTCTTC
CASSLVLAGSGGEQFF
>TRBD2|TRBJ2-7|TRBV5-4|few
TGTGCCAGCAGCTGGGGGGGTAACGAGCAGTACTTC
CASSWGGNEQYF
>NA|TRBJ1-1|TRBV27|NA
TGTGCCAGCAGTTTTTTCCCCTCGCGTCAGAACACTGAAGCTTTCTTT
CASSFFPSRQNTEAFF
>TRBD1|TRBJ1-2|TRBV5-1|NA
TGCGCCAGCAGCTTGGTTGGACAGGGGCTTAGCTATGGCTACACCTTC
CASSLVGQGLSYGYTF
>NA|TRBJ2-7|TRBV6-7|NA
TGTGCCAGCATTCGGTCAGGGCCCGTTTACGAGCAGTACTTC
CASIRSGPVYEQYF
>TRBD1|TRBJ2-1|TRBV25-1|few
TGTGCCAGCAGTGAGCCACCCGGGACAGGGGGGCACAATGAGCAGTTCTTC
CASSEPPGTGGHNEQFF
>NA|TRBJ1-1|TRBV6-5|NA
TGTGCCAGCAGTTACTCGTGGAGCATGAACACTGAAGCTTTCTTT
CASSYSWSMNTEAFF
>NA|TRBJ1-5|TRBV27|once
TGTGCCAGCAGTTCCCAAGGTCAGCCCCAGCATTTT
CASSSQGQPQHF
>NA|TRBJ2-1|TRBV19|NA
TGTGCCAGTAGGGGGCTAGCGGACAGCAATGAGCAGTTCTTC
CASRGLADSNEQFF
>NA|TRBJ2-7|TRBV10-3|NA
TGTGCCATCAGTGAGTCGGGGAGGGGGTACGAGCAGTACTTC
CAISESGRGYEQYF
>NA|TRBJ2-5|TRBV6-4|NA
TGTGCCAGCAGTAAAAAAAAGGGGTACAAGGAAGAGACCCAGTACTTC
CASSKKKGYKEETQYF
>TRBD2|TRBJ2-2|TRBV19|NA
TGTGCCAGTACCCAGCTAGCGGGAGAGTACACCGGGGAGCTGTTTTTT
CASTQLAGEYTGELFF
>TRBD2|TRBJ2-1|TRBV6-1|NA
TGTGCCAGCAGCGCTCCGGGACTAGCCTTACATGAGCAGTTCTTC
CASSAPGLALHEQFF
>NA|TRBJ1-3|TRBV27|NA
TGTGCCAGCAGTTTAGGAGAGGGTGTCGGCACCATATATTTT
CASSLGEGVGTIYF
>NA|TRBJ1-5|TRBV15|once
TGTGCCACCAGCAGAGACCGAAGGGTTCAGCCCCAGCATTTT
CATSRDRRVQPQHF
>TRBD2|TRBJ2-1|TRBV4-1|NA
TGCGCCAGCAGCCAAGGGCGCACTAGCGGGAGGAACAATGAGCAGTTCTTC
CASSQGRTSGRNNEQFF
>NA|TRBJ2-1|TRBV18|NA
TGTGCCAGCTCGGTCCGGGGCCCCCCACTCCATGAGCAGTTCTTC
CASSVRGPPLHEQFF
>NA|TRBJ2-2|TRBV7-6|NA
TGTGCCAGCAGCCTAGGGGGAAGGGGGACGTTGGGTGAGCTGTTTTTT
CASSLGGRGTLGELFF
>TRBD2|TRBJ2-7|TRBV7-9|once
TGTGCCAGCAGCCCCAGCGGGAGTGGGTCCTACGAGCAGTACTTC
CASSPSGSGSYEQYF
>NA|TRBJ1-5|TRBV5-6|NA
TGTGCCAGCAGCTTGGCTGGAGGAAATAGCAATCAGCCCCAGCATTTT
CASSLAGGNSNQPQHF
>NA|TRBJ1-2|TRBV7-2|NA
TGTGCCAGCAGCTTAGCGTTCGGAGGGTCCGGCTACACCTTC
CASSLAFGGSGYTF
>NA|TRBJ1-2|TRBV27|NA
TGTGCCAGCGTCCCGGGGGGACCGAACTATGGCTACACCTTC
CASVPGGPNYGYTF
>TRBD1|TRBJ2-2|TRBV19|once
TGTGCCAGTAGTCCGGGACAGGGGACGGGGGAGCTGTTTTTT
CASSPGQGTGELFF